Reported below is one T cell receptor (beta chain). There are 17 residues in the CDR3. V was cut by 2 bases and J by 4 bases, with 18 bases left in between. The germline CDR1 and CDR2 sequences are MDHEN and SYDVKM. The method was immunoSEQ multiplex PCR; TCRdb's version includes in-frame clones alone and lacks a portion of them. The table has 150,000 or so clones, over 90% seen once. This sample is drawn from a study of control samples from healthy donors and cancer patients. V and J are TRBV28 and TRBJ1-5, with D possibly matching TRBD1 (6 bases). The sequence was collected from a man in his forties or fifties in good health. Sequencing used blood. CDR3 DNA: TGTGCCAGCAGTTTACTTTTTCACAGGGAGGGAAATCAGCCCCAGCATTTT. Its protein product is CASSLLFHREGNQPQHF.